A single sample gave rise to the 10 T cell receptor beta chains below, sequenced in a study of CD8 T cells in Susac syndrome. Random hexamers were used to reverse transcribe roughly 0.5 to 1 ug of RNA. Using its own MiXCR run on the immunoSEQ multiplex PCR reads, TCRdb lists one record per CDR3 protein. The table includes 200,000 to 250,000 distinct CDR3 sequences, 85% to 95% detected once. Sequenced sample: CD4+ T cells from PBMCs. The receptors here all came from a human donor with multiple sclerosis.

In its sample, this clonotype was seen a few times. The CDR3 reads CASSPQGYEQYF. The CDR3, as DNA: TGTGCCAGCAGCCCACAGGGCTACGAGCAGTACTTC. The chain carries TRBV11-2 and TRBJ2-7, with a weak D call TRBD1 (6 bases). V gave up 5 bases and J gave up 3 bases, with 8 bases separating them. CDR3 length equals 12 residues. Germline CDR1 is SGHAT and CDR2 is FQNNGV. The entire variable domain, with the rest obtained from reference TRBV11-2 and TRBJ2-7, is as follows: EAGVAQSPRYKIIEKRQSVAFWCNPISGHATLYWYQQILGQGPKLLIQFQNNGVVDDSQLPKDRFSAERLKGVDSTLKIQPAKLEDSAVYLCASSPQGYEQYFGPGTRLTVT.

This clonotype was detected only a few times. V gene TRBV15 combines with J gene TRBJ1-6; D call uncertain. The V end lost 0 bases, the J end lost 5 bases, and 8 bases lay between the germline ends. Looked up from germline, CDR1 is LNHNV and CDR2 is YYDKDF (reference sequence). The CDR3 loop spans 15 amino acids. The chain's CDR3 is CATSRDLGNNSPLHF. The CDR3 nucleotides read TGTGCCACCAGCAGAGATTTGGGTAATAATTCACCCCTCCACTTT.

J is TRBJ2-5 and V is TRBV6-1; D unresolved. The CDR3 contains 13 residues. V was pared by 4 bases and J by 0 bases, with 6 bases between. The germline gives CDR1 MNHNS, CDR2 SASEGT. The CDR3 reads CASSASDQETQYF. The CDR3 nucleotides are TGTGCCAGCAGTGCGAGCGACCAAGAGACCCAGTACTTC.

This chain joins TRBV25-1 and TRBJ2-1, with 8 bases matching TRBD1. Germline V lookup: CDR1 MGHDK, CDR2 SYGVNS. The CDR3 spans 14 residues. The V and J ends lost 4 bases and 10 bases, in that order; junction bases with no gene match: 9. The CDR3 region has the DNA TGTGCCAGCAGTGCACCCGGACAGGGAATAGAGCAGTTCTTC. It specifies CASSAPGQGIEQFF.

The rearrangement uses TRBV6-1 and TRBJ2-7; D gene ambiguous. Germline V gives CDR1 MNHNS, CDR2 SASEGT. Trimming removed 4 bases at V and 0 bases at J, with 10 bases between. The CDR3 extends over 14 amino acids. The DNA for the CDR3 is TGTGCCAGCAGTGCCGACCGGTCCTCCTACGAGCAGTACTTC. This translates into CASSADRSSYEQYF.

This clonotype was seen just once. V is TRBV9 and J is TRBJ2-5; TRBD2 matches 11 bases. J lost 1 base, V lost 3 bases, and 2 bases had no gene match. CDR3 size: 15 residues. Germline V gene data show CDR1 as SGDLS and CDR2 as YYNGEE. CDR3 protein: CASSGLAGRQETQYF. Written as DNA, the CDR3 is TGTGCCAGCAGCGGACTAGCGGGGCGCCAAGAGACCCAGTACTTC.

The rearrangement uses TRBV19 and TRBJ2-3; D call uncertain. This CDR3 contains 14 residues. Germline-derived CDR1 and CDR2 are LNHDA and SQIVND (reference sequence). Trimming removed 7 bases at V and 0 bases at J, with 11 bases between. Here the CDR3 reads CASTSTVSTDTQYF. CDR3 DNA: TGTGCCAGTACCTCGACCGTAAGCACAGATACGCAGTATTTT.

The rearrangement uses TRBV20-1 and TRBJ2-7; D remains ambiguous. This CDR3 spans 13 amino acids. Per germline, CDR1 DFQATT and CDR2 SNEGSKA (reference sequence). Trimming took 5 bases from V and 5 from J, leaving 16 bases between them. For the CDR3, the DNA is TGCAGTGCTGTAAACGACGACCAGGACGAGCAGTACTTC. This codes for CSAVNDDQDEQYF.

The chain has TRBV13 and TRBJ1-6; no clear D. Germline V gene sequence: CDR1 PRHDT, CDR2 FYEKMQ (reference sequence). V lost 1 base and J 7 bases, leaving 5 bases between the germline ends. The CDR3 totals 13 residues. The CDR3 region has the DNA TGTGCCAGCAGCTTAGTTGGGAATTCACCCCTCCACTTT. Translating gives CASSLVGNSPLHF. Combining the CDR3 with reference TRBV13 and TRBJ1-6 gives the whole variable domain AAGVIQSPRHLIKEKRETATLKCYPIPRHDTVYWYQQGPGQDPQFLISFYEKMQSDKGSIPDRFSAQQFSDYHSELNMSSLELGDSALYFCASSLVGNSPLHFGNGTRLTVT.

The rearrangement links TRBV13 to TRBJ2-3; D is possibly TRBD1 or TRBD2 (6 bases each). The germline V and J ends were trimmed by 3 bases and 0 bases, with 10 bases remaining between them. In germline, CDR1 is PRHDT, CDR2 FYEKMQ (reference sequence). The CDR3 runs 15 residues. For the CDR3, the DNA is TGTGCCAGCAGCTTCCAGGGGACTAGCACAGATACGCAGTATTTT. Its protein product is CASSFQGTSTDTQYF. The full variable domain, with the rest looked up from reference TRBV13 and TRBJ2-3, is AAGVIQSPRHLIKEKRETATLKCYPIPRHDTVYWYQQGPGQDPQFLISFYEKMQSDKGSIPDRFSAQQFSDYHSELNMSSLELGDSALYFCASSFQGTSTDTQYFGPGTRLTVL.